The rows below give T cell receptor beta chains drawn from one sample of a study of T cells in Graves' hyperthyroidism and ophthalmopathy. MiXCR, run by TCRdb on the multiplex PCR reads, gives a single entry per CDR3 protein. The data show about 710,000 distinct CDR3 sequences, about 16% seen once. Sequencing was done on a sample of blood. The receptor set was obtained from a man aged 18-30 years with Graves' hyperthyroidism. CDR3s include the opening cysteine and the closing phenylalanine or tryptophan. D genes are given only for firm matches. The size of a clone is reported for some rows only, either as once, few or many, or as a class for expanded clones.

.	TRBV12-3/TRBV12-4	many	TRBJ2-7	TGTGCCAGCAGTTTAGCGGGGCTGTTCTCCGAGCAGTACTTC	CASSLAGLFSEQYF
TRBD2	TRBV30	.	TRBJ2-7	TGTGCCTGGAGTGTAGTGGGGGGGGGGACGACAAAGCAGTACTTC	CAWSVVGGGTTKQYF
TRBD1	TRBV28	many	TRBJ1-2	TGTGCCAGCAGTTCAGGGGGCAATGGCTACACCTTC	CASSSGGNGYTF
.	TRBV14	.	TRBJ2-7	TGTGCCAGCAGCCACCCCCAGGGCGGCAGGGACTACGAGCAGTACTTC	CASSHPQGGRDYEQYF
.	TRBV28	few	TRBJ2-1	TGTGCCAGCAGTACCAGGGGCCCCCGAGGCTCCTACAATGAGCAGTTCTTC	CASSTRGPRGSYNEQFF
.	TRBV27	many	TRBJ2-5	TGTGCCACCAGGGGGGGGTTGACAGGCAGCCAAGAGACCCAGTACTTC	CATRGGLTGSQETQYF
.	TRBV7-9	many	TRBJ1-2	TGTGCCAGCAGCTTGGCGGGGGCTGGAGGCTACACCTTC	CASSLAGAGGYTF
.	TRBV5-1	many	TRBJ2-7	TGCGCCAGCAGCTTGACGACGATGGAAGGAGCCTACGAGCAGTACTTC	CASSLTTMEGAYEQYF
.	TRBV28	many	TRBJ1-1	TGTGCCAGCAGTACCCTAAAGTTACCGAACACTGAAGCTTTCTTT	CASSTLKLPNTEAFF
TRBD1	TRBV7-3	.	TRBJ2-5	TGTGCCAACAGCCACACAGACAGGGAGATTCGGGAGACCCAGTACTTC	CANSHTDREIRETQYF
TRBD1	TRBV7-2	.	TRBJ2-5	TGTGCCAGCAGCTTAAAGCACGGACAGGGCCAGGGTCAAGAGACCCAGTACTTC	CASSLKHGQGQGQETQYF
.	TRBV25-1	few	TRBJ1-2	TGTGCCAGCAGTGAAATAGGCATTCACGGAGGCTACACCTTC	CASSEIGIHGGYTF
TRBD2	TRBV4-1	.	TRBJ2-1	TGCGCCAGCAGCATGGGACTAGCGGGAGTCTACAATGAGCAGTTCTTC	CASSMGLAGVYNEQFF
.	TRBV7-6	.	TRBJ2-3	TGTGCCAGCAGCTCCTTAGAAGAGGGGAGCACAGATACGCAGTATTTT	CASSSLEEGSTDTQYF
.	TRBV4-1	few	TRBJ2-5	TGCGCCAGCAGCCCGGTTATTTTAGAGACCCAGTACTTC	CASSPVILETQYF
.	TRBV7-3	.	TRBJ2-1	TGTGCCAGCAGCTTAACGGCGGGACCCTCCTACAATGAGCAGTTCTTC	CASSLTAGPSYNEQFF
.	TRBV27	many	TRBJ2-1	TGTGCCAGCAGGGGGACGAGGGGCGCGTACTACAATGAGCAGTTCTTC	CASRGTRGAYYNEQFF
TRBD2	TRBV20-1	.	TRBJ2-3	TGCAGTGCTGCTAGCGGAGCCACCGGGGATACGCAGTATTTT	CSAASGATGDTQYF
.	TRBV2	many	TRBJ1-1	TGTGCCAGCAGTGACCCCGGGACGGCGACTGAAGCTTTCTTT	CASSDPGTATEAFF
.	TRBV7-2	.	TRBJ1-2	TGTGCCAGCAGTTATGGGCGGGGAAGGAACTATGGCTACACCTTC	CASSYGRGRNYGYTF
TRBD1	TRBV7-2	.	TRBJ2-2	TGTGCCAGCAGAAAGGGACAGCTGACCGGGGAGCTGTTTTTT	CASRKGQLTGELFF
.	TRBV2	few	TRBJ2-1	TGTGCCAGCAGTGCCCCCCTTGAGGGGGTCACCTACAATGAGCAGTTCTTC	CASSAPLEGVTYNEQFF
.	TRBV7-9	.	TRBJ1-3	TGTGCCAGCAGCATTGGGACAAACTCTGGAAACACCATATATTTT	CASSIGTNSGNTIYF
TRBD1	TRBV27	.	TRBJ2-7	TGTGCCAGCAGTGAAGGGACAGGGCCCGTTTACGAGCAGTACTTC	CASSEGTGPVYEQYF
.	TRBV12-3/TRBV12-4	.	TRBJ1-2	TGTGCCAGCAGGCCATCGGCGGTACCCTATGGCTACACCTTC	CASRPSAVPYGYTF
.	TRBV3-1	few	TRBJ2-1	TGTGCCAGCAGCCAAGATGTTGGTCCGGCAAATGAGCAGTTCTTC	CASSQDVGPANEQFF
.	TRBV2	many	TRBJ1-2	TGTGCCACCGCGATCACCGGGGCCTCAAACACCTTC	CATAITGASNTF
.	TRBV27	many	TRBJ2-7	TGTGCCAGCGAATTTACGGACTGGCTGGCCTACGAGCAGTACTTC	CASEFTDWLAYEQYF
.	TRBV20-1	few	TRBJ2-5	TGCAGTGCTAAGGTTCTAGGCCAAGAGACCCAGTACTTC	CSAKVLGQETQYF
TRBD1	TRBV29-1	few	TRBJ2-5	TGCAGCGCCACCGGGACAGCGCAAGAGACCCAGTACTTC	CSATGTAQETQYF
TRBD1	TRBV12-3/TRBV12-4	many	TRBJ2-2	TGTGCCAGCAGTTTACGTCAGGGGGACACCGGGGAGCTGTTTTTT	CASSLRQGDTGELFF
.	TRBV28	.	TRBJ1-4	TGTGCCAGCAGTTTAGGGATGGAAAAACTGTTTTTT	CASSLGMEKLFF
.	TRBV5-1	.	TRBJ2-2	TGCGCCAGCAGCTTGGTAGGCGTCCCCGGGGAGCTGTTTTTT	CASSLVGVPGELFF
.	TRBV19	once	TRBJ2-4	TGTGCCAGTAGTATAGGCGATGGGGGACGGGTAAAAAACATTCAGTACTTC	CASSIGDGGRVKNIQYF
.	TRBV24-1	.	TRBJ2-3	TGTGCCACCAGTGATTTGGCCCCTTCCACAGATACGCAGTATTTT	CATSDLAPSTDTQYF
.	TRBV7-9	.	TRBJ2-1	TGTGCCAGCAGCCCCCCCCGGGGGCGGGATGAGCAGTTCTTC	CASSPPRGRDEQFF
TRBD1	TRBV19	few	TRBJ2-1	TGTGCCAGTACTCCCGGACAGGACTACAATGAGCAGTTCTTC	CASTPGQDYNEQFF
.	TRBV28	many	TRBJ2-1	TGTGCCAGCAGTTTATCGCTCGGCACGGTTTATGAGCAGTTCTTC	CASSLSLGTVYEQFF
.	TRBV20-1	many	TRBJ1-1	TGCAGTGTTAGCGGGGGCGCGGGCGCTTTCTTT	CSVSGGAGAFF
.	TRBV20-1	few	TRBJ2-1	TGCGGTGCCCGTAAGCGGTACAATGAGCAGTTCTTC	CGARKRYNEQFF
TRBD2	TRBV24-1	many	TRBJ2-5	TGTGCCACCAGTGATCCTGGGACTAGCGGGAGAGAGACCCAGTACTTC	CATSDPGTSGRETQYF
.	TRBV12-3/TRBV12-4	few	TRBJ2-4	TGTGCCAGCAGTTTCTCCAGGTCCAAAAACATTCAGTACTTC	CASSFSRSKNIQYF
.	TRBV12-3/TRBV12-4	few	TRBJ1-5	TGTACCAGCAGTTTTTCAGGGGTTCAGCCCCAGCATTTT	CTSSFSGVQPQHF
.	TRBV9	few	TRBJ2-7	TGTGCCAGCAGCCCAGACGCGTCCTACGAGCAGTACTTC	CASSPDASYEQYF
TRBD1	TRBV20-1	.	TRBJ1-1	TGCAGTGCTAGGGGGGACTCGGACAGGGAACCCACTGAAGCTTTCTTT	CSARGDSDREPTEAFF
.	TRBV6-1	few	TRBJ2-2	TGTGCCAGCAGAACGACTAGTGGGGGCACCGGGGAGCTGTTTTTT	CASRTTSGGTGELFF
.	TRBV3-1	.	TRBJ2-7	TGTGCCAGCAGCAGTGAACGGGACGGCTCCTACGAGCAGTACTTC	CASSSERDGSYEQYF
.	TRBV28	many	TRBJ1-2	TGTGCCATCCAAACCTCGGGCGTGGACTATGGCTACACCTTC	CAIQTSGVDYGYTF
TRBD2	TRBV6-1	many	TRBJ2-3	TGTGCCAGCAGTCGGACTAGCGTCACAGATACGCAGTATTTT	CASSRTSVTDTQYF
.	TRBV6-1	few	TRBJ2-7	TGTGCCAGCATGTGGGACTCCCCCTACGAGCAGTACTTC	CASMWDSPYEQYF
TRBD2	TRBV20-1	many	TRBJ2-3	TGCAGTGCTAGACGGGCGGGAGAAACGGATACGCAGTATTTT	CSARRAGETDTQYF
.	TRBV20-1	many	TRBJ2-5	TGCAGTGCTAGTAAAACGAGAGGAAAAGAGACCCAGTACTTC	CSASKTRGKETQYF
.	TRBV19	few	TRBJ2-7	TGTGCCAGTAGTATGGCAGCGACTCCCACCTACGAGCAGTACTTC	CASSMAATPTYEQYF
.	TRBV2	many	TRBJ2-7	TGTGCCAGCAGTGACGGGGGGCAGTACTTC	CASSDGGQYF
TRBD1	TRBV18	.	TRBJ2-3	TGTGCCAGCTCACCTACGACAGGGGGCAAGGTAGGGCAGTATTTT	CASSPTTGGKVGQYF
TRBD2	TRBV28	.	TRBJ2-5	TGTGCCAGTATGGCTAGCGGGGCCAAAGAGACCCAGTACTTC	CASMASGAKETQYF
TRBD1	TRBV11-3	many	TRBJ2-5	TGTGCCAGCAGCCACGACAGGGCGGGTACCCAGTACTTC	CASSHDRAGTQYF
TRBD1	TRBV2	many	TRBJ2-2	TGTGCCAGCATGAAAGGACAGGCCGGGGAGCTGTTTTTT	CASMKGQAGELFF
TRBD1	TRBV5-1	.	TRBJ2-5	TGCGCCAGCAGCTTGTGGGGACAGTTAGGAGAGACCCAGTACTTC	CASSLWGQLGETQYF